This is a list of T cell receptor beta chains from one sample in a study of cytomegalovirus exposure and HLA in healthy donors. TCRdb's copy holds only in-frame clones and misses some; the assay was immunoSEQ multiplex PCR. The sample has approximately 300,000 clones; about 90% are singletons. The sequenced sample consisted of PBMCs. The receptors shown here come from a woman aged 25-40 years in good health and CMV-seropositive. Each CDR3 is given with its conserved first and last residue. The D gene is left open where the match is weak. Expanded clones are given a class, and other clones once, few, many or no size at all.

V gene	clone size	J gene	D gene	CDR3 DNA	CDR3 protein
TRBV7-6	-	TRBJ1-3	-	TGTGCCAGCAGCCCCCGGGACTCTGGAAACACCATATATTTT	CASSPRDSGNTIYF
TRBV30	-	TRBJ2-3	-	TGTGCCTGGAGTCCCGACCCGTCCCTTATCGGGTATAGCAATCAGCCCCAGTATTTT	CAWSPDPSLIGYSNQPQYF
TRBV28	few	TRBJ2-5	-	TGTGCCAGCAGTTTACGGGAGACCCAGTACTTC	CASSLRETQYF
TRBV30	-	TRBJ2-2	-	TGTGCCTGGAGTGTACTCACCGGGGAGCTGTTTTTT	CAWSVLTGELFF
TRBV7-9	-	TRBJ1-2	-	TGTGCCAGTGGGGCGCACGGGTATGGCTACACCTTC	CASGAHGYGYTF
TRBV7-6	-	TRBJ2-7	TRBD2	TGTGCCAGCAGCGAACTAGCGGGTACTTACGAGCAGTACTTC	CASSELAGTYEQYF
TRBV9	-	TRBJ2-3	-	TGTGCCAGCAGCGTACAGGGTTCGAAAACAGATACGCAGTATTTT	CASSVQGSKTDTQYF
TRBV11-2	-	TRBJ1-1	TRBD1	TGTGCCAGCAGCTTATACCAGGACAGGGGGCGGAACACTGAAGCTTTCTTT	CASSLYQDRGRNTEAFF
TRBV13	-	TRBJ2-1	-	TGTGCCAGCAGTTATGGAGGATCGCTCTCCTACAATGAGCAGTTCTTC	CASSYGGSLSYNEQFF
TRBV29-1	-	TRBJ1-3	-	TGCAGCGCCCTAGCCGGGACAACTTATGGAAACACCATATATTTT	CSALAGTTYGNTIYF